One and the same sample provided the 21 T cell receptor beta chains below, sequenced in a study of T cell changes during pregnancy in multiple sclerosis. This table comes from immunoSEQ multiplex PCR, and its TCRdb copy is limited to in-frame clones, with some not included. The repertoire holds under 15,000 clones, with about 87% as singletons. The source material was CD8+ T cells from peripheral blood mononuclear cells, sampled in the second trimester of pregnancy. Receptors were obtained from a female donor in good health, enrolled as a control in a pregnancy study.

The J gene is TRBJ1-1, the V gene TRBV11-2; D perhaps matches TRBD1 (5 bases). CDR3 length equals 17 residues. The ends were cut back, 0 bases at V and 0 bases at J, with 14 bases in the middle. Germline loops: CDR1 SGHAT, CDR2 FQNNGV. CDR3: CASSLDEPDRVNTEAFF. DNA for the CDR3: TGTGCCAGCAGCTTAGATGAACCCGACAGAGTGAACACTGAAGCTTTCTTT.

The chain joins TRBV7-8 to TRBJ2-7, with 12 bases aligning to TRBD1. CDR3 length equals 22 residues. CDR1 SGHVS and CDR2 FQNEAQ come from the germline V gene. V was clipped by 5 bases and J by 4 bases; unmatched bases: 27. The CDR3 bases are TGTGCCAGCAGCGCGGGAAGGCCATCCCCACTCGCGCCGGGACAGGGGGCGTACGAGCAGTACTTC. It translates to CASSAGRPSPLAPGQGAYEQYF.

The chain links TRBV7-9 to TRBJ2-3; D uncertain. This CDR3 has 10 amino acids. The germline V and J ends were trimmed by 5 bases and 11 bases, with 8 bases remaining between them. In germline, CDR1 is SEHNR, CDR2 FQNEAQ (reference sequence). The CDR3 sequence is CASSRGGQYF. For the CDR3, the DNA is TGTGCCAGCAGCCGAGGCGGGCAGTATTTT.

The chain combines TRBV19 with TRBJ1-3; 7 nucleotides align to TRBD1. The CDR3 spans 15 residues. Losses at the gene ends were 5 bases for V and 2 bases for J; bases not matched to a gene: 6. CDR1 LNHDA and CDR2 SQIVND come from the germline V gene (reference sequence). In DNA form, the CDR3 reads TGTGCCAGTAGTGGATGGACAGGAACTGGAAACACCATATATTTT. It encodes CASSGWTGTGNTIYF.

This chain links TRBV7-2 with TRBJ2-1, with TRBD2 matching over 8 bases. The CDR3 loop spans 16 amino acids. The germline CDR1 and CDR2 sequences are SGHTA and FQGNSA. Germline trimming cut 1 base from V and 0 bases from J; bases unmatched to any gene: 2. CDR3 amino acids: CASSLVAGGSYNEQFF. Written as DNA, the CDR3 is TGTGCCAGCAGCTTAGTGGCGGGGGGCTCCTACAATGAGCAGTTCTTC.

The CDR3 DNA follows: TGTGCCAGCAGCCAAGACTCATCGAGCTCCTACAATGAGCAGTTCTTC. Protein: CASSQDSSSSYNEQFF. The chain combines TRBV4-2 with TRBJ2-1; D unresolved. The CDR3 runs 16 residues. Deletions cut 0 bases from V and 0 bases from J, with 9 bases between. CDR1 and CDR2 (germline): LGHNA, YNFKEQ.

Details on this clone: At one end, the junction sequence differs from germline, possibly due to a read error. CDR3 sequence reads: CASSLDRENNQPQHF. CDR3 DNA: TGTGCCAGCAGTTTGGACAGGGAAAACAATCAGCCCCAGCATTTT. The rearrangement uses TRBV5-6 and TRBJ1-5; 8 bases line up with TRBD1. The CDR3 runs to 15 residues. The germline gives CDR1 SGHDT, CDR2 YYEEEE.

This rearrangement joins TRBV11-2 to TRBJ2-5; 9 nucleotides match TRBD2. This CDR3 comprises 17 residues. The V gene's germline CDR1 is SGHAT and CDR2 FQNNGV. The V and J ends lost 4 bases and 2 bases, in that order; junction bases with no gene match: 11. The CDR3 sequence: CASSSSPAGGAQETQYF. Written as DNA, the CDR3 is TGTGCCAGCAGCTCTTCCCCGGCGGGGGGGGCTCAAGAGACCCAGTACTTC.

V and J are TRBV4-3 and TRBJ2-3, with 9 nucleotides matching TRBD2. Germline loops: CDR1 LGHNA, CDR2 YSLEER. This CDR3 region has 18 residues. The ends lost 4 bases at V and 1 base at J; junction bases unmatched: 12. The DNA of the CDR3 is TGCGCCAGCAGCCCTCGTTCGGAGGGACTAGCCGGCACAGATACGCAGTATTTT. Protein: CASSPRSEGLAGTDTQYF.

The V and J genes are TRBV19 and TRBJ1-1; 8 nucleotides align to TRBD1. Trimming cost V 5 bases and J 3 bases; bases outside gene matches: 11. The CDR3 loop spans 16 amino acids. Germline assignment: CDR1 LNHDA and CDR2 SQIVND (reference sequence). The DNA of the CDR3 is TGTGCCAGTAGTGCCGAGACAGGGGCGGTGTACACTGAAGCTTTCTTT. This encodes CASSAETGAVYTEAFF.

The rearrangement uses TRBV2 and TRBJ2-1, with 7 positions matching TRBD2. Germline-derived CDR1 and CDR2 are SNHLY and FYNNEI. Trimming cost V 9 bases and J 11 bases; bases outside gene matches: 7. The CDR3 runs to 11 residues. The CDR3 sequence is CASPRGRKQFF. DNA for the CDR3: TGTGCCAGTCCGCGGGGGAGAAAGCAGTTCTTC.

V is TRBV19 and J is TRBJ2-7; 7 positions match TRBD1. V gave up 3 bases and J gave up 4 bases; unmatched junction bases: 3. The CDR3 runs 13 residues. Germline CDR1 and CDR2: LNHDA and SQIVND (reference sequence). This chain's CDR3 is CASSMGQHYEQYF. DNA for the CDR3: TGTGCCAGTAGTATGGGACAGCATTACGAGCAGTACTTC.

This rearrangement joins TRBV18 to TRBJ2-2; a possible D gene is TRBD1 (5 bases). The germline gives CDR1 KGHSH, CDR2 LQKENI. V lost 4 bases and J lost 1, with 10 bases in between. The length of the CDR3 is 15 residues. The CDR3 is CASSRRRENTGELFF. The CDR3 DNA sequence: TGTGCCAGCTCACGCCGCAGGGAGAACACCGGGGAGCTGTTTTTT.

The V and J genes are TRBV7-9 and TRBJ2-1, with D hard to call. Trimming left V 5 bases short and J 3 bases short, with 11 bases between. The germline V gene has CDR1 SEHNR and CDR2 FQNEAQ (reference sequence). This CDR3 has 14 residues. CDR3 in amino acids: CASSPTSLYNEQFF. The CDR3 DNA is TGTGCCAGCAGCCCCACATCGCTCTACAATGAGCAGTTCTTC.

This chain links TRBV4-3 with TRBJ1-2, with 8 bases that match TRBD1. This CDR3 is 14 amino acids long. The V gene end was trimmed by 3 bases and the J gene end by 4 bases; junction bases not matched to a gene: 4. Per germline, CDR1 LGHNA and CDR2 YSLEER. The CDR3 bases are TGCGCCAGCAGCCAGACCACAGGGGGCTATGGCTACACCTTC. This codes for CASSQTTGGYGYTF.

V is TRBV4-3 and J is TRBJ2-7; perhaps TRBD2 as D (6 bases). Trimming shortened V by 1 base and J by 4 bases, and 14 bases separated the two germline ends. The CDR3 has 15 amino acids. CDR1 LGHNA and CDR2 YSLEER come from the germline V gene. The CDR3, as DNA: TGCGCCAGCAGCCAAGTGGCTCTAGCGCTGTACGAGCAGTACTTC. As protein: CASSQVALALYEQYF.

This clone rates as medium-sized. The rearrangement links TRBV2 to TRBJ2-1, with 14 nucleotides matching TRBD2. The CDR3 length is 17 residues. Unmatched junction bases numbered 11, after V lost 6 bases and J lost 7 bases. Per the germline V gene, CDR1 is SNHLY and CDR2 is FYNNEI. The CDR3 nucleotides are TGTGCCAGCAGCGCCCACGTGGGACTAGCGGGAGCAAATGAGCAGTTCTTC. This codes for CASSAHVGLAGANEQFF.

The chain carries TRBV15 and TRBJ2-7, with D tentatively TRBD1 (7 bases). The V end lost 4 bases, the J end lost 5 bases, and 18 bases lay between the germline ends. The CDR3 loop spans 15 amino acids. Looked up from germline, CDR1 is LNHNV and CDR2 is YYDKDF (reference sequence). The CDR3 reads CATSIGVEGADEQYF. CDR3 DNA sequence: TGTGCCACCAGCATCGGGGTGGAGGGGGCGGACGAGCAGTACTTC.

This clone was seen only once. The genes are TRBV30 and TRBJ1-1; TRBD1 matches at 7 bases. J gave up 6 bases and V 1 base, and 2 bases lay outside the gene matches. The CDR3 runs 12 residues. CDR1 is GTSNPN, CDR2 SVGIG, per germline (reference sequence). The CDR3 coding sequence is TGTGCCTGGAGTGCTGGACAGGCTGAAGCTTTCTTT. Amino acids: CAWSAGQAEAFF. Full variable domain (missing parts from reference TRBV30 and TRBJ1-1): SQTIHQWPATLVQPVGSPLSLECTVEGTSNPNLYWYRQAAGRGLQLLFYSVGIGQISSEVPQNLSASRPQDRQFILSSKKLLLSDSGFYLCAWSAGQAEAFFGQGTRLTVV.

The rearrangement uses TRBV29-1 and TRBJ2-7; 10 bases line up with TRBD2. The CDR3 has 13 amino acids. V gave up 6 bases and J gave up 2 bases; unmatched junction bases: 4. CDR1 and CDR2 (germline): SQVTM, ANQGSEA. CDR3 sequence (DNA): TGCAGCGTGGGGACTAGCGATACCTACGAGCAGTACTTC. It yields the protein CSVGTSDTYEQYF.

The chain joins TRBV27 to TRBJ2-1, with D perhaps TRBD2 (5 bases). The V and J ends lost 5 bases and 7 bases respectively, with 9 bases between them. CDR1 and CDR2 from the germline V gene are MNHEY and SMNVEV (reference sequence). CDR3 length: 12 residues. The CDR3 nucleotides read TGTGCCAGCAGTCAAACGGGGAATGAGCAGTTCTTC. Translated: CASSQTGNEQFF.